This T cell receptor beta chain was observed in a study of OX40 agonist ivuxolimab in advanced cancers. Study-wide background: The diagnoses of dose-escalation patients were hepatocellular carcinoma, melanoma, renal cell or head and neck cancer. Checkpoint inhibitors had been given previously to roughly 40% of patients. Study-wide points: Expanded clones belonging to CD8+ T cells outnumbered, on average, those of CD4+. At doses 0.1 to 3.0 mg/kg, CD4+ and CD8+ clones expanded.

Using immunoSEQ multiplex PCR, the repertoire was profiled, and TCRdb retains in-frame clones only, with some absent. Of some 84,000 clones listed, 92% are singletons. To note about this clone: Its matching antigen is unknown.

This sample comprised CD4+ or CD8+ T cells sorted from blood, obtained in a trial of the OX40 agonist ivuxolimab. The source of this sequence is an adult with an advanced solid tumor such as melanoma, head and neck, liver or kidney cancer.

The DNA of the CDR3 is TGTGCCAGCAGCTTCGCCGTCGAGGAGCAGTACTTC. Amino acids: CASSFAVEEQYF. The rearrangement joins TRBV11-2 to TRBJ2-7; D remains unclear. CDR3 length: 12 residues. Germline values: CDR1 SGHAT, CDR2 FQNNGV. Trimming left V 3 bases short and J 7 bases short, with 10 bases between.